A single TCR beta chain is shown here with its context. J lost 0 bases, V lost 5 bases, and 6 bases had no gene match. CDR1 and CDR2 from the germline V gene are SGHTA and FQGTGA. This CDR3 is 15 amino acids long. The data were taken from a study of glioma-infiltrating T cells after dendritic cell vaccination. The primer mix had 60 V beta and 13 J beta primers. Here immunoSEQ multiplex PCR was the method, and the copy in TCRdb shows in-frame clones only, minus some. The data hold just under 60,000 clones, with around 83% observed a single time. Time point given: after dendritic cell vaccination, including at tumor progression/relapse. Patients had residual fresh-frozen tumor tissue and more than two years of survival data. None of the glioblastoma patients had an isocitrate dehydrogenase mutation.

The sample in question was blood, obtained after dendritic cell vaccination. This receptor was obtained from a human donor with glioblastoma. The rearrangement uses TRBV7-3 and TRBJ2-7; 8 positions match TRBD2. The CDR3 region has the DNA TGTGCCAGCAGCCCCCAAGCGGGGGCCTCCTACGAGCAGTACTTC. Residues: CASSPQAGASYEQYF.